This TCR beta chain was observed in a study of blood T cell repertoires in COVID-19. At the level of the study: Sample material is recorded as cDNA or gDNA derived from T cells, B-cell-depleted T cells, or PBMCs.

The protocol was immunoSEQ multiplex PCR, while the TCRdb copy is restricted to in-frame clones and leaves out a portion. The sample has about 220,000 clones, more than 70% seen once. V was clipped by 6 bases and J by 7 bases; unmatched bases: 10. CDR3 length: 15 amino acids. The germline V gene has CDR1 SGHAT and CDR2 FQNNGV. This clone has only one observation. This TCR derives from a woman of 80 years or more with acute or convalescent COVID-19. Sequencing was carried out using peripheral blood. The chain uses TRBV11-2 and TRBJ1-5, with TRBD1 matching 9 bases. The CDR3 protein is CASSFGTGQGQPQHF. The CDR3 DNA reads TGTGCCAGCAGTTTCGGGACAGGGCAGGGACAGCCCCAGCATTTT. Based on the CDR3 plus reference TRBV11-2 and TRBJ1-5, the full variable domain is EAGVAQSPRYKIIEKRQSVAFWCNPISGHATLYWYQQILGQGPKLLIQFQNNGVVDDSQLPKDRFSAERLKGVDSTLKIQPAKLEDSAVYLCASSFGTGQGQPQHFGDGTRLSIL.